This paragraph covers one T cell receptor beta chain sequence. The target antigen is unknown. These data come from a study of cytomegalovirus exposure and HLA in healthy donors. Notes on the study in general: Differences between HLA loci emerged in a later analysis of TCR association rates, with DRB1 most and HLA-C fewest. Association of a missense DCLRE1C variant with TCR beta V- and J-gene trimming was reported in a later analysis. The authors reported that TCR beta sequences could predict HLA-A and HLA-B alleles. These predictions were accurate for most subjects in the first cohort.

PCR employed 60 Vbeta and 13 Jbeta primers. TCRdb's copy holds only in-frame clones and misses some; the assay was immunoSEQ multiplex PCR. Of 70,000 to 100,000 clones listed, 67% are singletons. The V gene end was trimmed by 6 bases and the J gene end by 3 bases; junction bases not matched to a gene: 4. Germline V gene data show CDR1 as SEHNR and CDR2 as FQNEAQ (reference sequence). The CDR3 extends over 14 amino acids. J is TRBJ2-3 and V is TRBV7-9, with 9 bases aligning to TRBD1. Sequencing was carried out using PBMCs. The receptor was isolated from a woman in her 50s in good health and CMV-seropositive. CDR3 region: CASSPGQGTDTQYF. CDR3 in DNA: TGTGCCAGCAGTCCGGGACAGGGAACAGATACGCAGTATTTT.